The clone carrying this T cell receptor beta chain was detected ten times or more. This library used around 400 ng RNA and molecular barcoded adaptors spanning alpha/delta and beta/gamma chains. TCRdb re-called the reads with MiXCR, one entry per CDR3 protein. The sample carries approximately 90,000 distinct CDR3 sequences, 12% recorded once. The sample belongs to a study of read filtering for tumor transcriptome and immune sequencing. Across the study: Patients were approximately 18 male and some 15 female, mean age around 66 years, range about 47 to 80.

This sequence was found in a donor aged 40 or older with multiple myeloma. Sequencing used a population of CD138-negative cells sorted from bone marrow.

The CDR3 sequence is CSASGGTSATYEQYF. The CDR3 region has the DNA TGCAGTGCTAGTGGAGGGACTTCCGCAACCTACGAGCAGTACTTC. The chain carries TRBV20-1 and TRBJ2-7; weak D call: TRBD2 (6 bases). The CDR3 runs to 15 residues. CDR1 is DFQATT and CDR2 is SNEGSKA in the germline V gene (reference sequence). The germline V and J ends were trimmed by 3 bases and 2 bases, with 17 bases remaining between them.